This T cell receptor (beta chain) was recorded in a study of post-analysis software for immune sequencing data. Presence of unique molecular identifiers characterized the TCR beta cDNA libraries. In TCRdb, the PCR reads were re-called with MiXCR into one record per CDR3 protein. The sample records 150,000 to 200,000 distinct CDR3 sequences, over 25% being singletons. This clonotype has only a few counts. Its antigen is still unknown. This CDR3 has 15 residues. V lost 4 bases and J lost 8, with 23 bases in between. Looked up from germline, CDR1 is SQVTM and CDR2 is ANQGSEA. Regarding the study as a whole: A handful of TRBV segments (TRBV5-6, TRBV5-1 and TRBV20-1 among them) occurred more frequently in patients than in controls.

The rearrangement joins TRBV29-1 to TRBJ1-2; D possibly corresponds to TRBD1 (6 bases). Sequenced material: blood. The receptor was isolated from a girl aged 5 to 17 with multiple sclerosis. This CDR3 reads CSVAVWGTSDPGYTF. The CDR3 bases are TGCAGCGTTGCGGTTTGGGGGACATCCGATCCGGGCTACACCTTC.